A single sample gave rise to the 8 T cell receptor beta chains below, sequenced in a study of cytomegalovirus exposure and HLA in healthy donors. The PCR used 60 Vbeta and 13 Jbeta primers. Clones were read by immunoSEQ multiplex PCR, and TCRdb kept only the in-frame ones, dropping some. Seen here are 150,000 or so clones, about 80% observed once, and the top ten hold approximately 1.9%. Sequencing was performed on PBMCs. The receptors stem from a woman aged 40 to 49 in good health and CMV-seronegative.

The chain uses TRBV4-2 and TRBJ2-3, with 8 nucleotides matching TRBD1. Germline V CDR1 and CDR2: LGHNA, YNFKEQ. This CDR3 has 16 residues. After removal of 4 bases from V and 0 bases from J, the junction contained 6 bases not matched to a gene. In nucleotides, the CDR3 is TGTGCCAGCAGCCGAGGGGCAGGGGGCAGCACAGATACGCAGTATTTT. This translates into CASSRGAGGSTDTQYF.

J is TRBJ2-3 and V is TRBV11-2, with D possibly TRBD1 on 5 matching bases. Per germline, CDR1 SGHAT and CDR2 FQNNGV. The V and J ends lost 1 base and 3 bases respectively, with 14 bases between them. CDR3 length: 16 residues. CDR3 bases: TGTGCCAGCAGCTTAGCACCCTTAGGGGAAACAGATACGCAGTATTTT. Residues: CASSLAPLGETDTQYF. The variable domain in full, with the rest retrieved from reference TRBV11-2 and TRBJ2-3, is EAGVAQSPRYKIIEKRQSVAFWCNPISGHATLYWYQQILGQGPKLLIQFQNNGVVDDSQLPKDRFSAERLKGVDSTLKIQPAKLEDSAVYLCASSLAPLGETDTQYFGPGTRLTVL.

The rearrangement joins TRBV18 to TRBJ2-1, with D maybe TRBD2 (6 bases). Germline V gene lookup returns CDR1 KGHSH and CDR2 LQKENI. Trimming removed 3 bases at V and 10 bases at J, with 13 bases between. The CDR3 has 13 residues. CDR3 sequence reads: CASSPGTSAEQFF. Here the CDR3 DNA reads TGTGCCAGCTCACCCGGGACTTCCGCGGAGCAGTTCTTC.

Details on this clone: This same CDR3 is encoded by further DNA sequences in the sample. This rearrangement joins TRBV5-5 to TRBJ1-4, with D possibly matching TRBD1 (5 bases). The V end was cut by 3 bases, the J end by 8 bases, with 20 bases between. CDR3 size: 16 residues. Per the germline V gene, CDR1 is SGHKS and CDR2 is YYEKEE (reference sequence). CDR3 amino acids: CASSSIKGPLDEKLFF. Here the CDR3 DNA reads TGTGCCAGCAGCTCGATAAAGGGGCCTCTGGACGAAAAACTGTTTTTT. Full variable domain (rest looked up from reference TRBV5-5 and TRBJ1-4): DAGVTQSPTHLIKTRGQQVTLRCSPISGHKSVSWYQQVLGQGPQFIFQYYEKEERGRGNFPDRFSARQFPNYSSELNVNALLLGDSALYLCASSSIKGPLDEKLFFGSGTQLSVL.

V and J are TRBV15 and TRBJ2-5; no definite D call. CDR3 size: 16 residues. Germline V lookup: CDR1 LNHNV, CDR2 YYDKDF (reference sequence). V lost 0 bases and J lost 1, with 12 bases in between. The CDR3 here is CATSRDRTVSQETQYF. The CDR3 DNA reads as TGTGCCACCAGCAGAGATCGTACAGTAAGCCAAGAGACCCAGTACTTC.

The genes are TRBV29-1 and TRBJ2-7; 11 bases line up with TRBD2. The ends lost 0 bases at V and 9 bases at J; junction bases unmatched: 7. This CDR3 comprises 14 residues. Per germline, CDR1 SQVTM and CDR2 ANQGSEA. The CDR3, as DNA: TGCAGCGTTGAAGAACTAGCGGGAGTAGGAAGGCAGTACTTC. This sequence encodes CSVEELAGVGRQYF.

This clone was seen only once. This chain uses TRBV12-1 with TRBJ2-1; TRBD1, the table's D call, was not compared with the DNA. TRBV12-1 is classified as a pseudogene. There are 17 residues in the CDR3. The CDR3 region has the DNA TGTGCCAGCAGCCCCGACAACAGGGGGCACTCCTACAATGAGCAGTTCTTC. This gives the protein CASSPDNRGHSYNEQFF.

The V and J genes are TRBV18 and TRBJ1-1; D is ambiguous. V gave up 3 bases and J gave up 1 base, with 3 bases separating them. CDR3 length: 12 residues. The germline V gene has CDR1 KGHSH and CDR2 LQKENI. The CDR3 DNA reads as TGTGCCAGCTCACCCCAGAACACTGAAGCTTTCTTT. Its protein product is CASSPQNTEAFF.